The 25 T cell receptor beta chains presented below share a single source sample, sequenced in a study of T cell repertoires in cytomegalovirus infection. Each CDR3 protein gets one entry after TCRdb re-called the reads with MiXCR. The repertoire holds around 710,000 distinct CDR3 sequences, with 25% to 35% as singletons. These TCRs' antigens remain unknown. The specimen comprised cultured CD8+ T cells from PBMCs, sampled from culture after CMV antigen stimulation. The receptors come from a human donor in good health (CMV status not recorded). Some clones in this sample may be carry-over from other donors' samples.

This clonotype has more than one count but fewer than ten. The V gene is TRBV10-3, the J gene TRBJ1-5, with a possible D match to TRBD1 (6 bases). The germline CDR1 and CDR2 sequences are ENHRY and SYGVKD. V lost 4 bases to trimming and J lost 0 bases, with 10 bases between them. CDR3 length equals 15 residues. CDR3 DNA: TGTGCCATCAGTGGAGGGACAAGTAGCAATCAGCCCCAGCATTTT. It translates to CAISGGTSSNQPQHF.

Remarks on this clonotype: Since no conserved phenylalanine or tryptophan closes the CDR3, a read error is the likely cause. CDR3 nucleotide sequence: TGTGCCAGCAGCCTTGGGACTAGCGGGGGGGGGACAGATACGCAGTATTTA. Protein: CASSLGTSGGGTDTQYL. This sequence joins TRBV27 and TRBJ2-3, with 16 bases that match TRBD2. The ends lost 6 bases at V and 3 bases at J; junction bases unmatched: 6. Germline values: CDR1 MNHEY, CDR2 SMNVEV (reference sequence). This CDR3 has 17 residues.

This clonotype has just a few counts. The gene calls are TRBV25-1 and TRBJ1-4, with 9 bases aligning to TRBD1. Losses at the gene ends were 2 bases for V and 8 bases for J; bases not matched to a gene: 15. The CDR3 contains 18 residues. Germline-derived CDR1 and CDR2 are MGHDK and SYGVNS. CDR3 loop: CASSENFVGYGTGEKLFF. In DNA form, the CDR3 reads TGTGCCAGCAGTGAAAACTTCGTTGGGTATGGGACAGGGGAAAAACTGTTTTTT.

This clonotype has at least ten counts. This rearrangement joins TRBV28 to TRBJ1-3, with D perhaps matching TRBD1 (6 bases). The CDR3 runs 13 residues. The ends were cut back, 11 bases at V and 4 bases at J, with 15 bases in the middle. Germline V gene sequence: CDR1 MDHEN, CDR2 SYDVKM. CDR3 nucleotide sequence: TGTGCCCCGAAAGGCAGGGGCGGAAACACCATATATTTT. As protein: CAPKGRGGNTIYF.

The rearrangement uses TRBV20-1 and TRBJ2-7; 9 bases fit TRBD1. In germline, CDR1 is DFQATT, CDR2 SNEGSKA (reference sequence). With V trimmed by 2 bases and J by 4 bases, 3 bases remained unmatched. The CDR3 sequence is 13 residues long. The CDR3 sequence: CSARLDRGYEQYF. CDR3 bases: TGCAGTGCTAGATTGGACAGGGGATACGAGCAGTACTTC.

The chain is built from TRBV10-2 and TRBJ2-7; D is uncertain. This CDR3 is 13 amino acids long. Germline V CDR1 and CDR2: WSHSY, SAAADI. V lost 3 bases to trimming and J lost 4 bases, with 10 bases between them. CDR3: CASSDRAVYEQYF. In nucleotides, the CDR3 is TGCGCCAGCAGTGATCGGGCGGTTTACGAGCAGTACTTC.

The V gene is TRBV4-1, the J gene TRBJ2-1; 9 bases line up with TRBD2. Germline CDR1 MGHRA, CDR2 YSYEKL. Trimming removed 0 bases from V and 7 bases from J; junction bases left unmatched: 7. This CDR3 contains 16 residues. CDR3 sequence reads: CASSQDRGLAGNEQFF. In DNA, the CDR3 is TGCGCCAGCAGCCAAGACAGAGGGCTAGCGGGGAATGAGCAGTTCTTC.

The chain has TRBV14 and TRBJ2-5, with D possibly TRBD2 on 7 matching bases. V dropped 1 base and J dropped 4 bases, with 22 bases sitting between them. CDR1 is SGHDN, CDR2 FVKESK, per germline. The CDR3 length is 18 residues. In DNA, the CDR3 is TGTGCCAGCAGCCAAGGCGAGGCGGGGGCGTCCCATGGAGAGACCCAGTACTTC. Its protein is CASSQGEAGASHGETQYF.

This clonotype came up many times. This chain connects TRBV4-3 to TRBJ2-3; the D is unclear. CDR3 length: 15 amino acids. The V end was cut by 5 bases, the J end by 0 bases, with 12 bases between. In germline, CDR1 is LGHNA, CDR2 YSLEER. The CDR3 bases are TGCGCCAGCAGCATGGGGTTACGAAGCACAGATACGCAGTATTTT. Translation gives CASSMGLRSTDTQYF.

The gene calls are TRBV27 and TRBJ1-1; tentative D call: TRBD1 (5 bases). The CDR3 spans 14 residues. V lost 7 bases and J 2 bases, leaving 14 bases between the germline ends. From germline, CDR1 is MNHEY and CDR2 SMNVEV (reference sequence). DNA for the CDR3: TGTGCCAGCAACCCACGGGGCGGCAACACTGAAGCTTTCTTT. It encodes CASNPRGGNTEAFF.

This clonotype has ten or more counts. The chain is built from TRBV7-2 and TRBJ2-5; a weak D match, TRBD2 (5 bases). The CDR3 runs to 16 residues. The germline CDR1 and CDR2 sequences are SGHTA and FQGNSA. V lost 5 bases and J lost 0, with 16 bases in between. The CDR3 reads CASSPGGLANQETQYF. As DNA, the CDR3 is TGTGCCAGCAGCCCCGGAGGACTTGCAAACCAAGAGACCCAGTACTTC.

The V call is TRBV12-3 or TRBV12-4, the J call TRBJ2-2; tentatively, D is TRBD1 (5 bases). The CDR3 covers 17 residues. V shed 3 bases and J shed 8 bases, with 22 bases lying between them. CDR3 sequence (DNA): TGTGCCAGCAGTTTCTGGACCACTTGGACCTCAGGGGGGGAGCTGTTTTTT. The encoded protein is CASSFWTTWTSGGELFF.

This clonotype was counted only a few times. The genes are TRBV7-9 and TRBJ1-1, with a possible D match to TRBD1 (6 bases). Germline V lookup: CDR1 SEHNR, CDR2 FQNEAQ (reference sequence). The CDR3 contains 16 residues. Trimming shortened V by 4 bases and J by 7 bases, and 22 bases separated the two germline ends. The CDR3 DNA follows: TGTGCCAGCAGCTCAACCCTCCTGGACAGAAACCTTGAAGCTTTCTTT. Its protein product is CASSSTLLDRNLEAFF.

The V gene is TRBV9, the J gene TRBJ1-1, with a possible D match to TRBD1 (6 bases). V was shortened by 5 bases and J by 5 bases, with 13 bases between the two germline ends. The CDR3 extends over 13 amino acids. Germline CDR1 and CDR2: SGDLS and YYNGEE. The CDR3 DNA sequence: TGTGCCAGCAGTGGAGAGGGGGGTACTGAAGCTTTCTTT. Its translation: CASSGEGGTEAFF.

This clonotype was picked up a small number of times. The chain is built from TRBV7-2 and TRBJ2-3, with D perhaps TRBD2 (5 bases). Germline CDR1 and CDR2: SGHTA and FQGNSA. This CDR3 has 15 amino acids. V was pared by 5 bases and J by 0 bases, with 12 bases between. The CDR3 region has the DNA TGTGCCAGCAGCCCCGGGATACAGAGCACAGATACGCAGTATTTT. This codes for CASSPGIQSTDTQYF.

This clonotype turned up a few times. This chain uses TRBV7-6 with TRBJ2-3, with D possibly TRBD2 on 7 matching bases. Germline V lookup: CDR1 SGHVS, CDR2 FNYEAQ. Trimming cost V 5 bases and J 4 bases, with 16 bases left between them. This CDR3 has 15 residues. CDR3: CASSREGGPADTQYF. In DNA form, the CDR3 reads TGTGCCAGCAGCCGAGAGGGGGGGCCGGCAGATACGCAGTATTTT. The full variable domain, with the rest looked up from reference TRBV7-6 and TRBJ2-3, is GAGVSQSPRYKVTKRGQDVALRCDPISGHVSLYWYRQALGQGPEFLTYFNYEAQQDKSGLPNDRFSAERPEGSISTLTIQRTEQRDSAMYRCASSREGGPADTQYFGPGTRLTVL.

The CDR3: CASSDRPLEAFF. The CDR3 region has the DNA TGTGCCAGCAGTGACCGGCCCCTTGAAGCTTTCTTT. The V call is TRBV6-1, the J call TRBJ1-1; D is unclear. V lost 3 bases and J lost 7, with 9 bases in between. Germline CDR1 and CDR2: MNHNS and SASEGT. This CDR3 spans 12 amino acids.

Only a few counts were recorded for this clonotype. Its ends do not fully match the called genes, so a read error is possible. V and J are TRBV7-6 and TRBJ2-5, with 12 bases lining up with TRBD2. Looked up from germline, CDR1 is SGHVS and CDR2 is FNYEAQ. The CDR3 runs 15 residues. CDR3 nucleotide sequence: TGTGCTAGCAGCCGGACTAGCGGGGTTAAAGAGACCCAGTACTTC. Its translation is CASSRTSGVKETQYF.

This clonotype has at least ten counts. CDR3 nucleotide sequence: TGTGCCAGCAGTTTCGTCACCAAGGGTGAAGCTTTCTTT. Amino acids: CASSFVTKGEAFF. The V gene is TRBV28, the J gene TRBJ1-1; D is unclear. From germline, CDR1 is MDHEN and CDR2 SYDVKM. Trimming stripped 3 bases from V and 7 bases from J, with 12 bases between. This CDR3 contains 13 residues.

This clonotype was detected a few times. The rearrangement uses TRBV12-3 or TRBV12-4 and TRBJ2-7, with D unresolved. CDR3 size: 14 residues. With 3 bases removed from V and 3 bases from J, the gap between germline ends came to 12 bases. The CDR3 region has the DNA TGTGCCAGCAGTTTTGTTGGCCCAGGCTACGAGCAGTACGTC. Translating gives CASSFVGPGYEQYV.

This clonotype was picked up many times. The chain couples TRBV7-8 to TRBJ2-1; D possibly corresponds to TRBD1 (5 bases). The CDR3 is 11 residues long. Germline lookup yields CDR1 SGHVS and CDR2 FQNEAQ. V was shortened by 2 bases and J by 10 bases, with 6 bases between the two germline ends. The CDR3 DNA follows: TGTGCCAGCAGCTTAAGACAGGAGCAGTTCTTC. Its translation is CASSLRQEQFF.

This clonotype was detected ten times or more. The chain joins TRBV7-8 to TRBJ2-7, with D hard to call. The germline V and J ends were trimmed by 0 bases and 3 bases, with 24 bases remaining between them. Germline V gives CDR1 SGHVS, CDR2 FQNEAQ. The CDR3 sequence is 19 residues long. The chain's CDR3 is CASSLAAREDLTPYYEQYV. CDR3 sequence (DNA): TGTGCCAGCAGCTTAGCGGCTCGTGAAGACCTTACCCCTTACTACGAGCAGTACGTC.

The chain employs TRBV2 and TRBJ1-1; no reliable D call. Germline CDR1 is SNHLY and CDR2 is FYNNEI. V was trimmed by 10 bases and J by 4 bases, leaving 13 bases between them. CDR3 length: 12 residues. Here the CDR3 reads CATLGGRTEAFF. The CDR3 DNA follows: TGTGCCACCTTAGGAGGCCGCACTGAAGCTTTCTTT. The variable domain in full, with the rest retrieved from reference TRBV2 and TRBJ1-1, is EPEVTQTPSHQVTQMGQEVILRCVPISNHLYFYWYRQILGQKVEFLVSFYNNEISEKSEIFDDQFSVERPDGSNFTLKIRSTKLEDSAMYFCATLGGRTEAFFGQGTRLTVV.

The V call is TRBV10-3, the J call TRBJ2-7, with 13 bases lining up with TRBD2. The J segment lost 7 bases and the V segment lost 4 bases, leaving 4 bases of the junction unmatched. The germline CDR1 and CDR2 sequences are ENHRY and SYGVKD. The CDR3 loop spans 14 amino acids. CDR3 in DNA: TGTGCCATCAGTGGTGAGGGACTAGCGGGGGAGCAGTACGTC. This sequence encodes CAISGEGLAGEQYV.

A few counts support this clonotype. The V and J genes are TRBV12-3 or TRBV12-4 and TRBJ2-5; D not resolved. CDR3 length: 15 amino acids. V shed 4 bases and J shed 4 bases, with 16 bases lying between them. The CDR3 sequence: CASSSSAAVGETQYF. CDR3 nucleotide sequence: TGTGCCAGCAGTTCCTCGGCGGCAGTGGGAGAGACCCAGTACTTC.